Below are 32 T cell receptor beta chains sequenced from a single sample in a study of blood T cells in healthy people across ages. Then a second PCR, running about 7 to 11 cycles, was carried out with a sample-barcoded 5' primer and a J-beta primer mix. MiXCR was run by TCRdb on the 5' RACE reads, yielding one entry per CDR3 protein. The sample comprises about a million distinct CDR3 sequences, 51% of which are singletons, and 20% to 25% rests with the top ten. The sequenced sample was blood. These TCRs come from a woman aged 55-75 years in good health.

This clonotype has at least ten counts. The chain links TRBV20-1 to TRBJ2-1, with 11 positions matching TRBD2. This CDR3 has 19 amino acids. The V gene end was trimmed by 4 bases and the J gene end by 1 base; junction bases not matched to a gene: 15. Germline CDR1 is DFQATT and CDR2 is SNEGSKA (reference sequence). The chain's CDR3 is CSATSGTSGYRGSYNEQFF. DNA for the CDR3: TGCAGTGCTACTTCCGGGACTAGCGGCTACCGGGGGTCCTACAATGAGCAGTTCTTC.

The DNA of the CDR3 is TGTGCCAGCAGTTTCGGGGGTAGCGGGTTTCAAGAGACCCAGTACTTC. As protein: CASSFGGSGFQETQYF. The chain is built from TRBV12-3 or TRBV12-4 and TRBJ2-5, with 7 positions matching TRBD2. With V trimmed by 3 bases and J by 2 bases, 9 bases remained unmatched. This CDR3 is 16 amino acids long.

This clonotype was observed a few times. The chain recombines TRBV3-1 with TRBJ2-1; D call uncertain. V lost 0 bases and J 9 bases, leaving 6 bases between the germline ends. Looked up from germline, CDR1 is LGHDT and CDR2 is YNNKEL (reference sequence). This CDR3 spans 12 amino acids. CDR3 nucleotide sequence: TGTGCCAGCAGCCAAGATTCCCCTGAGCAGTTCTTC. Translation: CASSQDSPEQFF.

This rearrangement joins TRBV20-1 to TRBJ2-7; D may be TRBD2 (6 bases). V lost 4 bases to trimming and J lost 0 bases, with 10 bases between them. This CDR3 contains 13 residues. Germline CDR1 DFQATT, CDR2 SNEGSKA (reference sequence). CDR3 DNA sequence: TGCAGTGCTACTAGCGAGAGCTCCTACGAGCAGTACTTC. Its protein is CSATSESSYEQYF.

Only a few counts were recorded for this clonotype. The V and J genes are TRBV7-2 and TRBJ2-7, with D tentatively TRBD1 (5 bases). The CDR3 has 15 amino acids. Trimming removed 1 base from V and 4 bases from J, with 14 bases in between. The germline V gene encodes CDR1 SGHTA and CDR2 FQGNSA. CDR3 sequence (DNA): TGTGCCAGCAGCTTAGGGTGGGGCCCTACATACGAGCAGTACTTC. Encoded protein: CASSLGWGPTYEQYF.

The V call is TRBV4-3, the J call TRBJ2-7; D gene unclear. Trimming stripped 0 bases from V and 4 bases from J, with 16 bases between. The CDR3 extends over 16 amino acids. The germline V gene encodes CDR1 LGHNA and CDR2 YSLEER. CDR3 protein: CASSQDGRSARYEQYF. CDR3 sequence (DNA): TGCGCCAGCAGCCAAGATGGGCGTTCTGCGCGGTACGAGCAGTACTTC.

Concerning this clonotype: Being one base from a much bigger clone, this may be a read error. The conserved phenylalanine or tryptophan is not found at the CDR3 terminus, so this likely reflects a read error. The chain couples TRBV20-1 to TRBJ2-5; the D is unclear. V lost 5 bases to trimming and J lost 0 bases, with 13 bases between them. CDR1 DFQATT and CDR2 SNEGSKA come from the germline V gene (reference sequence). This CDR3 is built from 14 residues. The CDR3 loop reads CSAPKDQNQETQYL. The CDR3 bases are TGCAGTGCTCCAAAAGACCAAAACCAAGAGACCCAGTACCTC.

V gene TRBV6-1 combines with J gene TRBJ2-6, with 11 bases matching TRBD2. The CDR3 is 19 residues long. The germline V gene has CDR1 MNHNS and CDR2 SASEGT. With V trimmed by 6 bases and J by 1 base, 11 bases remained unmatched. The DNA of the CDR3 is TGTGCCAGCAGCAGACTAGCGGGAACGCGAGATTCTGGGGCCAACGTCCTGACTTTC. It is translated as CASSRLAGTRDSGANVLTF.

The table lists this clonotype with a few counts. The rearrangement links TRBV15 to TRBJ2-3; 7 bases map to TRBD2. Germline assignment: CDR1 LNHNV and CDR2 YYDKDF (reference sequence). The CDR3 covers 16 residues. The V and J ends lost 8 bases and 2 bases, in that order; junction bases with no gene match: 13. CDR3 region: CATAGNLAVSTDTQYF. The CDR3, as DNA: TGTGCCACCGCGGGTAATCTAGCGGTCTCCACAGATACGCAGTATTTT.

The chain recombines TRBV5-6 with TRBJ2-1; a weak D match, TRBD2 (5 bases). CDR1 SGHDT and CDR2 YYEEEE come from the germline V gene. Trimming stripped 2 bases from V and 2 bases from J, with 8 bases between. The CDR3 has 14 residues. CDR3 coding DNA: TGTGCCAGCAGCTTTCGGGGAGCCTACAATGAGCAGTTCTTC. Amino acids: CASSFRGAYNEQFF.

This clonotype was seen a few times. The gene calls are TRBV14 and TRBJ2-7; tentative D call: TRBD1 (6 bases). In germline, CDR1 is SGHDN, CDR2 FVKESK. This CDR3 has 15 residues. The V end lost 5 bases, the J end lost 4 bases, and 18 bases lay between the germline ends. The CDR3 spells CASSKATGPGYEQYF. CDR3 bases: TGTGCCAGCAGCAAAGCCACAGGGCCGGGATACGAGCAGTACTTC.

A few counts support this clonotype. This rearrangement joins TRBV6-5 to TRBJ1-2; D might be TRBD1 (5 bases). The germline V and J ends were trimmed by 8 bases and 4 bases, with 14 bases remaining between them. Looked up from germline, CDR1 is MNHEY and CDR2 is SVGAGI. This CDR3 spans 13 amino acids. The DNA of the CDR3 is TGTGCCAGCCAAACCAGGGACCTCTATGGCTACACCTTC. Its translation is CASQTRDLYGYTF.

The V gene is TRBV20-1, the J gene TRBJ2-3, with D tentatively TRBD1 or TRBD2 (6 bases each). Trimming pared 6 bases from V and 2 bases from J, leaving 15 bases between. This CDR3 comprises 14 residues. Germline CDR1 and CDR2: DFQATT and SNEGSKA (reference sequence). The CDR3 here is CSARGARYTDTQYF. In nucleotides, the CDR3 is TGCAGTGCAAGGGGGGCCAGATACACAGATACGCAGTATTTT.

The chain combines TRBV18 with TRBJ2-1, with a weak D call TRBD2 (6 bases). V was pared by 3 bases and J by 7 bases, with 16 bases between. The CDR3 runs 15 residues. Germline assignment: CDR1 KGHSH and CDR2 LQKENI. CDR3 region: CASSPNRRGENEQFF. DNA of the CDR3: TGTGCCAGCTCACCGAACAGGCGGGGAGAGAATGAGCAGTTCTTC.

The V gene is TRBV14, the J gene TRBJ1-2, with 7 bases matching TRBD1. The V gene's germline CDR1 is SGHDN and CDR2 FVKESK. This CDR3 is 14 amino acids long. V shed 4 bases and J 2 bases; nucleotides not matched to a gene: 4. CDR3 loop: CASSLLTGNYGYTF. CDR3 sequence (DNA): TGTGCCAGCAGCCTGTTGACAGGGAACTATGGCTACACCTTC.

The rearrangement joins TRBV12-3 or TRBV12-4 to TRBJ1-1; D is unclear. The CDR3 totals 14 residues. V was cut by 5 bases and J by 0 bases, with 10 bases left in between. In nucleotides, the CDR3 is TGTGCCAGCAGTGTTGGCACAATGAACACTGAAGCTTTCTTT. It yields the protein CASSVGTMNTEAFF.

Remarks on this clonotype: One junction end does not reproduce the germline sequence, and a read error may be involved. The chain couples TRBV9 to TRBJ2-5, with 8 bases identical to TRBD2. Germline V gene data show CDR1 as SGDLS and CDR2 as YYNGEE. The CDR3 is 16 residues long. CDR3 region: CAGSVGASGYEETQYF. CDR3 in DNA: TGTGCCGGCAGCGTAGGCGCTAGCGGGTATGAAGAGACCCAGTACTTC.

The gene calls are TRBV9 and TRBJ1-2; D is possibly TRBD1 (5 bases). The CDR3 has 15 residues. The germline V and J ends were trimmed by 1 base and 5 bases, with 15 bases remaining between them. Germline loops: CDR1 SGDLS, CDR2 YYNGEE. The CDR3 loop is CASSVPLSGGYGYTF. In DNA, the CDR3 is TGTGCCAGCAGCGTACCCCTATCTGGGGGGTATGGCTACACCTTC.

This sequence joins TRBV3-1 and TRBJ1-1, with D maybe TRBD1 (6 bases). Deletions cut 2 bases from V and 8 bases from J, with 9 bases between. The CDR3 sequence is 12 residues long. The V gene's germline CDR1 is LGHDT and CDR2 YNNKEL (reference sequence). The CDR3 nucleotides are TGTGCCAGCAGCCAATCCGGGGGCGAAGCTTTCTTT. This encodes CASSQSGGEAFF.

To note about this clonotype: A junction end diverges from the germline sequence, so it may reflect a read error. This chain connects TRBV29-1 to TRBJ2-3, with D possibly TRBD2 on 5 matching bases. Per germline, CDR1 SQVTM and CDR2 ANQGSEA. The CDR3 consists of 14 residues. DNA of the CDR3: TGCAGCGTCGCCCAAACCGGGCTTCGGGATACGCGGTATTTT. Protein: CSVAQTGLRDTRYF.

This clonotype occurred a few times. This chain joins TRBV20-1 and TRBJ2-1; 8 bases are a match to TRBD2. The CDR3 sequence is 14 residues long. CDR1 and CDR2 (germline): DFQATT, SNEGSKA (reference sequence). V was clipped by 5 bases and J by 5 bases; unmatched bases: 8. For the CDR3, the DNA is TGCAGTGCTTCCGGGACTAGGGGAAACAATGAGCAGTTCTTC. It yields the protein CSASGTRGNNEQFF.

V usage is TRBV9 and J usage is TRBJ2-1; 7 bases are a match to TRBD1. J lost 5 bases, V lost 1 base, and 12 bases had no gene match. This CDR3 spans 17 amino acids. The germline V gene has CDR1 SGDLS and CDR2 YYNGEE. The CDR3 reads CASSVSLRDSFDNEQFF. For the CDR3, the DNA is TGTGCCAGCAGCGTAAGCTTGAGGGACAGCTTTGACAATGAGCAGTTCTTC. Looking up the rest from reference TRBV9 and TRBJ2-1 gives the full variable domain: DSGVTQTPKHLITATGQRVTLRCSPRSGDLSVYWYQQSLDQGLQFLIQYYNGEERAKGNILERFSAQQFPDLHSELNLSSLELGDSALYFCASSVSLRDSFDNEQFFGPGTRLTVL.

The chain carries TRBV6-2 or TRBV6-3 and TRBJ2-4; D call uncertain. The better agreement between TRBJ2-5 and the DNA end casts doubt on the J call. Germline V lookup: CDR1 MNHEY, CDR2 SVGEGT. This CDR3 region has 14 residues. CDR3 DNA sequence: TGTGCCAGCAGTGCCGGGCAACCTGGGGAGACCCAGTACTTC. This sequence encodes CASSAGQPGETQYF.

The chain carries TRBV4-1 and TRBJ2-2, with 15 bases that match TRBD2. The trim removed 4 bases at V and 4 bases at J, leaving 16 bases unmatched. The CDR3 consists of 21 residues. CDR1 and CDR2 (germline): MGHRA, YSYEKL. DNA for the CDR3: TGCGCCAGCAGCCTTGGTCTAGCTCTTGGACTAGCGGGAGGGGTCACCGGGGAGCTGTTTTTT. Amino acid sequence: CASSLGLALGLAGGVTGELFF.

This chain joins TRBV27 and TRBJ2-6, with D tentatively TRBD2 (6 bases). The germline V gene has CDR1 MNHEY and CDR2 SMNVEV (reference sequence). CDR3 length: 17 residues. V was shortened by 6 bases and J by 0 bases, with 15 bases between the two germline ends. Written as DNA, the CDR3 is TGTGCCAGCAGGATTGGGGGGTCGGGCTCTGGGGCCAACGTCCTGACTTTC. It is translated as CASRIGGSGSGANVLTF.

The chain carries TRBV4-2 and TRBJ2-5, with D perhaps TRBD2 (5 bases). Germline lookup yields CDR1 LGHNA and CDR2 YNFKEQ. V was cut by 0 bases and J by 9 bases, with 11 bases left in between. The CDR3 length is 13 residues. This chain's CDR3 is CASSQDGRAAQYF. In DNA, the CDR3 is TGTGCCAGCAGCCAAGACGGAAGAGCGGCCCAGTACTTC.

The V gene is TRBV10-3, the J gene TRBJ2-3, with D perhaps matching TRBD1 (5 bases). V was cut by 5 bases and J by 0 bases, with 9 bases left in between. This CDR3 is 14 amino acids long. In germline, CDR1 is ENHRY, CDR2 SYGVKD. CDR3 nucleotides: TGTGCCATCAGTCAGGGTACTAGCACAGATACGCAGTATTTT. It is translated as CAISQGTSTDTQYF.

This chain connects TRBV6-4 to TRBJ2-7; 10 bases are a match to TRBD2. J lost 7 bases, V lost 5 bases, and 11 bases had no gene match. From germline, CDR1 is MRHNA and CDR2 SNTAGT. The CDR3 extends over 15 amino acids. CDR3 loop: CASSPSAGGSSEQYF. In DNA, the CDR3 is TGTGCCAGCAGTCCATCAGCGGGAGGGAGTTCTGAGCAGTACTTC.

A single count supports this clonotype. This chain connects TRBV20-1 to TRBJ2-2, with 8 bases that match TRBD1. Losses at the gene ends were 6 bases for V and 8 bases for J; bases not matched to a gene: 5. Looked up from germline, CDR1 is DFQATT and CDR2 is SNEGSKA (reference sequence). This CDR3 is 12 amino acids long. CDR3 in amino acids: CSADRGQGELFF. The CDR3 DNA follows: TGCAGTGCCGACAGGGGCCAAGGGGAGCTGTTTTTT.

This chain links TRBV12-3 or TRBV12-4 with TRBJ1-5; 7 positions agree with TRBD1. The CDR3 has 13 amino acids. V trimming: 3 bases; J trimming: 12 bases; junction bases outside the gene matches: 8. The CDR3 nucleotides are TGTGCCAGCAGTTTTTCTCGGGGGGACAGCCAGCATTTT. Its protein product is CASSFSRGDSQHF.

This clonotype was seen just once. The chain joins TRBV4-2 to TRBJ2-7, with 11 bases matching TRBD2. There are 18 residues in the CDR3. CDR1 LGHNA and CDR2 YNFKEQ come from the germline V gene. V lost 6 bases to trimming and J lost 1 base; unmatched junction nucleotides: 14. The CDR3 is CASSRGTSGQYQSYEQYF. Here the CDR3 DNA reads TGTGCCAGCAGTCGTGGGACTAGCGGACAATACCAATCCTACGAGCAGTACTTC.

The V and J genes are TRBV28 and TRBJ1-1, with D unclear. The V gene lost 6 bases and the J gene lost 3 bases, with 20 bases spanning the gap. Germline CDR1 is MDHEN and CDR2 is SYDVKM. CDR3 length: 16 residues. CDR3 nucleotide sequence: TGTGCCAGCAGCACCATCGGTCGGGGTTTGGACACTGAAGCTTTCTTT. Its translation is CASSTIGRGLDTEAFF.